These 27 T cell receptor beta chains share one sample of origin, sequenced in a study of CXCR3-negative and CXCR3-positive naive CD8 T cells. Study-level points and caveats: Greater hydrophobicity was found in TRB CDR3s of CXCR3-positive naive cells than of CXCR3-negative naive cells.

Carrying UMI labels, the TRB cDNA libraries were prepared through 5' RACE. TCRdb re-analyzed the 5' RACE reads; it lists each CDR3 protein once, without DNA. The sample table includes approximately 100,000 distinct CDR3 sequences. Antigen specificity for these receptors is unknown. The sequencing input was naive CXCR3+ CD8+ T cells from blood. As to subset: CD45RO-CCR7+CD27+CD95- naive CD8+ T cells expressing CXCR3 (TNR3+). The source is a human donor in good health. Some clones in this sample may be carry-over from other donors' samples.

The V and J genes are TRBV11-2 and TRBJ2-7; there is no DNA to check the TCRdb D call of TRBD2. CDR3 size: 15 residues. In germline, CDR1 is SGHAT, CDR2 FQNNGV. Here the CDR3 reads CASSLTSGTTYEQYF.

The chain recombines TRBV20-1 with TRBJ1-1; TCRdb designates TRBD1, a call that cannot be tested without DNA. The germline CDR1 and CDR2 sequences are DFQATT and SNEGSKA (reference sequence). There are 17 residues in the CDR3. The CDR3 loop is CSARDLNRGLGNTEAFF.

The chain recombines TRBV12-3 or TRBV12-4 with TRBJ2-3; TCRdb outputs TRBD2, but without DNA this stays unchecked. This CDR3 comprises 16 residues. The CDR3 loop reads CASSLGWASGTDTQYF.

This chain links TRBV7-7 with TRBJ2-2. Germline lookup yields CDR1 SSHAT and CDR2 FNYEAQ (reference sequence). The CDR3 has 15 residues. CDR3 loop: CASSLDSANTGELFF.

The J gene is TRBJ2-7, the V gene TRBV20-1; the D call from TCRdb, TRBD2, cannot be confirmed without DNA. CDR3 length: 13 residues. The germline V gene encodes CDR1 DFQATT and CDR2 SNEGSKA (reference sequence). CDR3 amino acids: CSAATSGSYEQYF.

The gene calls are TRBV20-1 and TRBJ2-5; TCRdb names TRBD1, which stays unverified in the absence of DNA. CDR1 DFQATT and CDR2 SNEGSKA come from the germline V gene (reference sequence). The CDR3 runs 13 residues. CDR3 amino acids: CSVPTGERETQYF.

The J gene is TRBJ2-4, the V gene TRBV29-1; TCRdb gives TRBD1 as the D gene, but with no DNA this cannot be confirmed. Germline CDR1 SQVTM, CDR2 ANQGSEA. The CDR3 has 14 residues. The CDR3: CSAWDGVAKNIQYF.

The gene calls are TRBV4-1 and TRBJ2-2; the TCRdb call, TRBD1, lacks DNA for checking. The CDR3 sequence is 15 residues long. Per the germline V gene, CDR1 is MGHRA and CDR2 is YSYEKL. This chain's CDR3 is CASSQGDRGPGELFF.

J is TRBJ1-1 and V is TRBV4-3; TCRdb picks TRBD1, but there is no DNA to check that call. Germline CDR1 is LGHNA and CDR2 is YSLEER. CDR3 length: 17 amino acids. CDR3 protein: CASSQDLSKGPNTEAFF.

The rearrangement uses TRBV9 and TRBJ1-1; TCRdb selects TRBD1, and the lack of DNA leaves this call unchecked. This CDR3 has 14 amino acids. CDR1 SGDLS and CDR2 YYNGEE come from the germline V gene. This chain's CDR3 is CASSVGGVSTEAFF.

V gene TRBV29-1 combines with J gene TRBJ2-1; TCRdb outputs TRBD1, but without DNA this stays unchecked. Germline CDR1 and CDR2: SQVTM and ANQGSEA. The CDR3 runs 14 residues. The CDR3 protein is CSVWTALDYNEQFF.

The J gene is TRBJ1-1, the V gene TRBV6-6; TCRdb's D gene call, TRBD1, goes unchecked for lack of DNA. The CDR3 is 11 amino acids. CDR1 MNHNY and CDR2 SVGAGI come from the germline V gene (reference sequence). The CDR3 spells CATRGGTEAFF.

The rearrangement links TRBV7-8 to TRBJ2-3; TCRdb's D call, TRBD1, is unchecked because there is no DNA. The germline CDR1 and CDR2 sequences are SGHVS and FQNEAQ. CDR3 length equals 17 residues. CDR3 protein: CASSLLSPGRGADTQYF. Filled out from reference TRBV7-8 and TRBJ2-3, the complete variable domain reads GAGVSQSPRYKVAKRGQDVALRCDPISGHVSLFWYQQALGQGPEFLTYFQNEAQLDKSGLPSDRFFAERPEGSVSTLKIQRTQQEDSAVYLCASSLLSPGRGADTQYFGPGTRLTVL.

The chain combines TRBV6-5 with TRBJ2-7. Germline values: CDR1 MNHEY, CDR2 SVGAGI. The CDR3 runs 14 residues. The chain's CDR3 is CASSYLEAPYEQYF.

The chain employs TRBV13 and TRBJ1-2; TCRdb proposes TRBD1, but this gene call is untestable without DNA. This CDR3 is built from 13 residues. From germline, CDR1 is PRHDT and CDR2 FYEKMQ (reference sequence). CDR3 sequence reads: CASTLTGDYGYTF.

CDR3 sequence: CASSLHVYEQYF. The chain carries TRBV5-6 and TRBJ2-7. Germline V gives CDR1 SGHDT, CDR2 YYEEEE. The CDR3 runs 12 residues.

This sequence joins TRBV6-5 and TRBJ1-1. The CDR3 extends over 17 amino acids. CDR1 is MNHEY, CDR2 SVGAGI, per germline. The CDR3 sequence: CASSSRGGLVGNTEAFF.

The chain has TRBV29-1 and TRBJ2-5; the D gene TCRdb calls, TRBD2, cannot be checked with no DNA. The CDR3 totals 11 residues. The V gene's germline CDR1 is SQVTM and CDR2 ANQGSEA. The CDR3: CSVSRVETQYF.

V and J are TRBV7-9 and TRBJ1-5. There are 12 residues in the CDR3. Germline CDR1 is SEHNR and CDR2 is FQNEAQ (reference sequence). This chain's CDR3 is CASSLSYQPQHF.

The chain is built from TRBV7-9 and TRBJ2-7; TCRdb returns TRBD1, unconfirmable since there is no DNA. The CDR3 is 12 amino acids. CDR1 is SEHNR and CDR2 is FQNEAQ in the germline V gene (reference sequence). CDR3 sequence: CASSHQGGEQYF. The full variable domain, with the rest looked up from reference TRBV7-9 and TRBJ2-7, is DTGVSQNPRHKITKRGQNVTFRCDPISEHNRLYWYRQTLGQGPEFLTYFQNEAQLEKSRLLSDRFSAERPKGSFSTLEIQRTEQGDSAMYLCASSHQGGEQYFGPGTRLTVT.

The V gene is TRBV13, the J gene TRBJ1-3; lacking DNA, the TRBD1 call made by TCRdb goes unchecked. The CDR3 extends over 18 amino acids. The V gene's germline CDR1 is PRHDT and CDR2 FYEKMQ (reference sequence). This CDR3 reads CASSLGRQIIHLGNTIYF.

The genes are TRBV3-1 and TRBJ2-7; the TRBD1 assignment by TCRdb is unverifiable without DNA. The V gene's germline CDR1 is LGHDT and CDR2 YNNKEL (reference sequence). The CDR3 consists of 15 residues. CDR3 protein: CASSQDRQGNYEQYF.

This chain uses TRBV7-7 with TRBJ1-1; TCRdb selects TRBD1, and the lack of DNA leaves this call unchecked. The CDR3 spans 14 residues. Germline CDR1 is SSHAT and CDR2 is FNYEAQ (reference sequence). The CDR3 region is CAAPTGHPNTEAFF.

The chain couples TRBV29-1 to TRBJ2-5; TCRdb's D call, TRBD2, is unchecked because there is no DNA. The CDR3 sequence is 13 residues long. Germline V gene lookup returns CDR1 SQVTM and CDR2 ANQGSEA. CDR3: CSVPGLDAETQYF.

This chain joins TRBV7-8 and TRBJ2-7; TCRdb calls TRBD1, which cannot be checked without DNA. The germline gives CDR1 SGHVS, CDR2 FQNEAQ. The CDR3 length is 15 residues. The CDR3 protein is CASSLLARGEDEQYF. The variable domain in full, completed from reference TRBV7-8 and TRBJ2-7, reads GAGVSQSPRYKVAKRGQDVALRCDPISGHVSLFWYQQALGQGPEFLTYFQNEAQLDKSGLPSDRFFAERPEGSVSTLKIQRTQQEDSAVYLCASSLLARGEDEQYFGPGTRLTVT.

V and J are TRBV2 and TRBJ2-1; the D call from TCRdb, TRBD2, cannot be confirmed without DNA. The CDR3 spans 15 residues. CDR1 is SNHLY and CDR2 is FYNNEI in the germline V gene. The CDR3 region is CASSVGTYSNNEQFF.

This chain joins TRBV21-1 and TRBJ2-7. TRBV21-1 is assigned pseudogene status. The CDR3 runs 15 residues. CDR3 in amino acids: CASSEPRLHPYEQYF.